A selection of T cell receptor beta chains follows, all from one sample in a study of immune characterization of retroperitoneal liposarcoma. TCRdb recomputed calls from the PCR reads with MiXCR, one row per CDR3 protein. The sample has approximately 10,000 distinct CDR3 sequences, 27% seen once. What was sequenced was tumor tissue. Receptor source: a female donor with retroperitoneal liposarcoma. The CDR3 runs from the conserved cysteine through the conserved F or W. Each record gives: V gene, D gene, J gene, clone size, CDR3 DNA, CDR3 protein. D genes are given only for firm matches. Clone size appears in some rows only: once, few, many, or a class for an expanded clone.

>TRBV6-5|TRBD2|TRBJ2-1|once
TGTGCCAGCAGTCACGAGGGGACTAGCGGGTACTTTAGCTCCTACGAGCAGTTCTTC
CASSHEGTSGYFSSYEQFF
>TRBV7-9|NA|TRBJ2-7|NA
TGTGCCAGCAGCCCTCTCGAGCAGTACTTC
CASSPLEQYF
>TRBV6-1|TRBD1|TRBJ2-7|medium-sized
TGTGCCAGCAGTAAGTGGGGACAGCCCGACTACAATGAGCAGTACTTC
CASSKWGQPDYNEQYF
>TRBV6-6|NA|TRBJ2-3|NA
TGTGCCAGCAGCGGCGGGATCCAGCTCGGGACAGATACGCAGTATTTT
CASSGGIQLGTDTQYF
>TRBV11-3|NA|TRBJ2-1|medium-sized
TGTGCCAGCAGCTTAGTTGGGCTGGGGGACAATGAGCAGTTCTTC
CASSLVGLGDNEQFF
>TRBV7-2|NA|TRBJ2-1|medium-sized
TGTGCCAGCAGGGCTGCGGATATATTGGAGACCCAGTTCTTC
CASRAADILETQFF
>TRBV12-3/TRBV12-4|NA|TRBJ1-2|few
TGTGCCAGCAGTTTAGGGGCAAAGGGTGGCTACACCTTC
CASSLGAKGGYTF
>TRBV6-1|NA|TRBJ2-3|once
TGTGCCACCGGGACGGAGAGCACAGATACGCAGTATTTT
CATGTESTDTQYF
>TRBV19|NA|TRBJ1-6|NA
TGTGCCAGTAGCCTCGCCCATTCACCCCTCCACTTT
CASSLAHSPLHF
>TRBV6-1|NA|TRBJ2-1|NA
TGTGCCAGCAAAAGGGGTTCCTACAATGAGCAGTTCTTC
CASKRGSYNEQFF
>TRBV7-2|NA|TRBJ1-2|medium-sized
TGTGCCAGCAGCCCCGTTAACTATGGCTACACCTTC
CASSPVNYGYTF
>TRBV6-5|NA|TRBJ1-1|few
TGTGCCAGCAGTTACTCGATCGTTCTTACTGAAGCTTTCTTT
CASSYSIVLTEAFF
>TRBV11-3|NA|TRBJ2-2|many
TGTGCCAGCAGCTTAGATTCCCCTCAGCGACGGAACACCGGGGAGCTGTTTTTT
CASSLDSPQRRNTGELFF
>TRBV11-2|NA|TRBJ2-1|NA
TGTGCCAGCAGCATCGGTGTTAGCGAGCGCGGCAATGAGCAGTTCTTC
CASSIGVSERGNEQFF
>TRBV7-3|NA|TRBJ2-2|medium-sized
TGTGCCAGCAGCTTAAACAGAAACACCGGGGAGCTGTTTTTT
CASSLNRNTGELFF
>TRBV6-1|TRBD1|TRBJ2-1|many
TGTGCCAGCAGACTACAGGGGGCCAAAGAGACCCAGTTCTTC
CASRLQGAKETQFF
>TRBV11-3|NA|TRBJ1-6|NA
TGTGCCAGCAGCTTAACAGGGACCAATTCACCCCTCCACTTT
CASSLTGTNSPLHF
>TRBV6-6|NA|TRBJ2-4|NA
TGTGCCAGCAGTGCCGGGGAAGGGGTGGAAGCCAAAAACATTCAGTACTTC
CASSAGEGVEAKNIQYF
>TRBV27|TRBD1|TRBJ2-7|NA
TGTGCCAGCAGTTATACAGGGGGAAACGAGCAGTACTTC
CASSYTGGNEQYF
>TRBV6-1|NA|TRBJ2-2|many
TGTGCTTGTAGGGCTGGGACCGGGGAGCTGTTTTTT
CACRAGTGELFF
>TRBV7-2|TRBD2|TRBJ2-5|medium-sized
TGTGCCAGCAGCTCCCCGGGACTAGCGAGAGAGACCCAGTACTTC
CASSSPGLARETQYF
>TRBV7-6|NA|TRBJ1-3|few
TGTGCCAGCAGCCAACAGGGTTCTTCCTCTGGAAACACCATATATTTT
CASSQQGSSSGNTIYF
>TRBV4-3|NA|TRBJ1-1|once
TGCGCCAGCAGCCAACTACTGGGCGTGGCGACTGTGGCTGAAGCTTTCTTT
CASSQLLGVATVAEAFF
>TRBV11-2|TRBD2|TRBJ2-1|medium-sized
TGTGCCAGCAGCTTAGGGTTAGGGACTAGGACCTACAATGAGCAGTTCTTC
CASSLGLGTRTYNEQFF
>TRBV7-8|NA|TRBJ2-1|few
TGTGCCAGCAGCTTGATTGGGGGGAGCCGGGAGACCCAGTTCTTC
CASSLIGGSRETQFF
>TRBV6-1|NA|TRBJ1-1|few
TGTGCCAGCAGTCACGAACAGGGATCGGGGGCTGAAGCTTTCTTT
CASSHEQGSGAEAFF
>TRBV7-6|TRBD2|TRBJ2-3|many
TGTGCCAGCAGCAGCCAGCGGGGGGGCACAGATACGCAGTATTTT
CASSSQRGGTDTQYF
>TRBV25-1|TRBD2|TRBJ2-3|NA
TGTGCCAGCAGTGGTCTAGCGGACCCAGATACGCAGTATTTT
CASSGLADPDTQYF
>TRBV11-1|NA|TRBJ2-1|few
TGTGCAACAGGGATCTCCTACAATGAGCAGTTCTTC
CATGISYNEQFF
>TRBV11-1|TRBD2|TRBJ2-1|NA
TGTGCCAGCAGCTTAGCCTCCGGGAGGGCCCGCGAGCAGTTCTTC
CASSLASGRAREQFF
>TRBV6-1|TRBD1|TRBJ2-2|few
TGTGCCAGCATTACAGGGGGCGACACCGGGGAGCTGTTTTTT
CASITGGDTGELFF
>TRBV5-4|NA|TRBJ2-3|few
TGTGCCAGCAGCCAAGGATGGGACACGTCGCAGTATTTT
CASSQGWDTSQYF